This TCR beta chain originates from a study of blood T cell repertoires in COVID-19. As originally analysed: Estimation of nucleated cell counts relied on the amplification of reference gene primers. Profiled with immunoSEQ multiplex PCR; TCRdb holds only in-frame clones, not every one. From that table come the V and J calls and clone size; the DNA was used to work out D and trimming. Among some 110,000 clones listed, about 80% were seen once. The CDR3 runs to 14 residues. Germline assignment: CDR1 KGHSY and CDR2 FQNENV. Trimming at V came to 4 bases and at J to 8 bases, leaving 9 bases not matched to a gene.

The clonotype comes from an older woman with acute or convalescent COVID-19. Specimen: peripheral blood. The V gene is TRBV16, the J gene TRBJ1-2; 8 positions agree with TRBD1. CDR3 DNA: TGTGCCAGCAGCCCGACCCCAGGGGGCGGGGGCTACACCTTC. It codes for CASSPTPGGGGYTF.